What follows are 24 T cell receptor beta chains derived from one specimen sequenced in a study of metastatic and nonmetastatic thyroid tumors. TCRdb re-analyzed the PCR reads through MiXCR. The table lists tens of thousands of clones, 11% to 15% of them singletons. Patients underwent thyroid surgery, and none had received any treatment before it. The material sequenced was blood. These receptors were taken from a male donor with papillary thyroid cancer or a benign thyroid nodule (not recorded which). Some clones in this sample may be carry-over from other donors' samples.

This clone appeared a few times. With a much larger clone just one base away, this may be a read error. The J gene is TRBJ2-2, the V gene TRBV4-2; D not resolved. Germline CDR1 LGHNA, CDR2 YNFKEQ. Trimming stripped 4 bases from V and 6 bases from J, with 15 bases between. This CDR3 contains 15 residues. CDR3 protein: CASSPLQVKAGELFF. In DNA, the CDR3 is TGTGCCAGCAGCCCCTTGCAAGTCAAGGCCGGGGAGCTGTTTTTT.

This clone occurred a few times. The chain joins TRBV6-1 to TRBJ1-5; 7 positions agree with TRBD1. J gave up 7 bases and V 7 bases, and 13 bases lay outside the gene matches. The germline CDR1 and CDR2 sequences are MNHNS and SASEGT. The CDR3 is 15 residues long. The CDR3 nucleotides read TGTGCCAGCACCGGACACACAGGGGCGAACCAGCCCCAGCATTTT. It codes for CASTGHTGANQPQHF.

Ten or more counts support this clone. The chain joins TRBV12-3 or TRBV12-4 to TRBJ1-3, with D possibly TRBD1 on 5 matching bases. The germline V and J ends were trimmed by 7 bases and 2 bases, with 9 bases remaining between them. The length of the CDR3 is 13 residues. The CDR3 DNA is TGTGCCAGCATCCTGGGGGCTGGAAACACCATATATTTT. It encodes CASILGAGNTIYF.

This clone counts as medium-sized (0.01 to 0.1%). This chain connects TRBV6-2 or TRBV6-3 to TRBJ2-7; D possibly uses TRBD1 or TRBD2 (5 bases each). The V gene's germline CDR1 is MNHEY and CDR2 SVGEGT. The CDR3 is made up of 18 amino acids. V lost 0 bases, J lost 5 bases, and 23 bases lay in between. CDR3 coding DNA: TGTGCCAGCAGTTACTCGAGTGAAGGGACCTACGTGGGGGACGAGCAGTACTTC. It encodes CASSYSSEGTYVGDEQYF.

This clone was counted at least ten times. Other DNA sequences in the sample encode the same CDR3. Here the CDR3 DNA reads TGTGCCTGGCCGCTGCCCCGGGAGGGCGAAGGGATTCAGTACTTC. Protein sequence: CAWPLPREGEGIQYF. The chain carries TRBV30 and TRBJ2-4, with 8 bases fitting TRBD2. Germline V gene sequence: CDR1 GTSNPN, CDR2 SVGIG (reference sequence). Trimming at V came to 5 bases and at J to 10 bases, leaving 16 bases not matched to a gene. This CDR3 spans 15 amino acids.

This clone was found many times. This clone may be a read error of a much larger clone one base away. Additional DNA sequences in this sample encode the identical CDR3. The V call is TRBV6-4, the J call TRBJ2-3; D gene ambiguous. Trimming stripped 2 bases from V and 0 bases from J, with 3 bases between. Germline V gene lookup returns CDR1 MRHNA and CDR2 SNTAGT. This CDR3 has 13 amino acids. CDR3 protein: CASSDGSTDTQYF. DNA for the CDR3: TGTGCCAGCAGTGACGGTAGCACAGATACGCAGTATTTT.

Many counts were recorded for this clone. A junction boundary mismatches the germline segment, possibly from a read error. The chain employs TRBV10-3 and TRBJ1-1; 9 bases line up with TRBD1. CDR1 is ENHRY, CDR2 SYGVKD, per germline. The length of the CDR3 is 14 residues. In DNA, the CDR3 is TGTGCCATCAGAACCGGGACAGGGCACACTGAAGCTCTCTTT. The encoded protein is CAIRTGTGHTEALF.

This clone has only a few counts. This chain joins TRBV6-1 and TRBJ2-2; 8 positions agree with TRBD2. The CDR3 sequence is 12 residues long. The junction had 10 bases not matched to a gene; V was cut back by 8 bases and J by 14 bases. CDR1 and CDR2 (germline): MNHNS, SASEGT. Here the CDR3 reads CASGTSTGDLFF. CDR3 sequence (DNA): TGTGCCAGCGGGACTAGTACCGGTGATCTGTTTTTT.

Details on this clone: At one boundary the junction diverges from the germline segment, which might be a read error. The V and J genes are TRBV7-7 and TRBJ1-1; D is unresolved. The CDR3 is 13 residues long. Germline V gene lookup returns CDR1 SSHAT and CDR2 FNYEAQ (reference sequence). The CDR3 here is CASSRLENTEAFF. The CDR3, as DNA: TGTGCTAGCAGCCGGTTAGAGAACACTGAAGCTTTCTTT.

Concerning this clone: Possible read error: a much larger clone is one base away. Additional DNA sequences in this sample encode the identical CDR3. This chain connects TRBV25-1 to TRBJ2-3; weak D call: TRBD2 (5 bases). Germline lookup yields CDR1 MGHDK and CDR2 SYGVNS. V was trimmed by 8 bases and J by 0 bases, leaving 18 bases between them. CDR3 length equals 16 residues. CDR3 in amino acids: CASAFEGALSTDTQYF. CDR3 nucleotide sequence: TGTGCCAGCGCGTTCGAGGGTGCCCTCAGCACAGATACGCAGTATTTT.

This clone showed up many times. V gene TRBV15 combines with J gene TRBJ1-1; possible D gene TRBD1, 6 bases. The CDR3 has 14 amino acids. Trimming stripped 3 bases from V and 1 base from J, with 9 bases between. Germline CDR1 and CDR2: LNHNV and YYDKDF (reference sequence). CDR3 region: CATSSRTANTEAFF. The CDR3 coding sequence is TGTGCCACCAGCAGTCGGACAGCGAACACTGAAGCTTTCTTT.

This clone was counted many times. V is TRBV18 and J is TRBJ1-6, with TRBD1 matching over 10 bases. The CDR3 consists of 15 residues. CDR1 and CDR2 (germline): KGHSH, LQKENI. V was pared by 5 bases and J by 9 bases, with 7 bases of the junction left unmatched. The CDR3 nucleotides read TGTGCCAGCTCAGCGCGACAGGGGGCGAGTTCACCCCTCCACTTT. Protein sequence: CASSARQGASSPLHF.

Ten or more counts support this clone. The V call is TRBV11-2, the J call TRBJ1-1, with a possible D match to TRBD1 (5 bases). Germline V lookup: CDR1 SGHAT, CDR2 FQNNGV. The germline V and J ends were trimmed by 1 base and 0 bases, with 21 bases remaining between them. The CDR3 loop spans 19 amino acids. CDR3 nucleotides: TGTGCCAGCAGCTTAGTATCGGGGGAGCGATTTGCCATGAACACTGAAGCTTTCTTT. Its translation is CASSLVSGERFAMNTEAFF.

At least ten counts were recorded for this clone. The same CDR3 is also encoded by other DNA sequences in this sample. The chain carries TRBV10-3 and TRBJ2-3, with D possibly being TRBD2 (5 bases). V lost 0 bases and J 2 bases, leaving 6 bases between the germline ends. This CDR3 has 14 amino acids. Germline loops: CDR1 ENHRY, CDR2 SYGVKD. DNA for the CDR3: TGTGCCATCAGTGAGTCGAGGGTCACAGATACGCAGTATTTT. Encoded protein: CAISESRVTDTQYF.

This clone was found many times. The chain uses TRBV11-1 and TRBJ1-3; 10 bases match TRBD1. Germline CDR1 reads SGHAT; CDR2 reads FQDESV (reference sequence). CDR3 length: 19 residues. J gave up 8 bases and V 0 bases, and 16 bases lay outside the gene matches. The CDR3 DNA reads as TGTGCCAGCAGCTTAGCCCTCCTACGGCGAGGGACAGGGGACGACACCATATATTTT. Translating it yields CASSLALLRRGTGDDTIYF.

This chain links TRBV4-3 with TRBJ2-3, with no clear D. Trimming took off 1 base at V and 6 bases at J, with 11 bases between the two ends. Germline V CDR1 and CDR2: LGHNA, YSLEER. The CDR3 is 14 residues long. This chain's CDR3 is CASSQGVFSDTQYF. The CDR3 DNA reads TGCGCCAGCAGCCAAGGGGTGTTCTCGGATACGCAGTATTTT.

This clone appeared a few times. The chain links TRBV27 to TRBJ2-1; TRBD2 might be the D (5 bases). The CDR3 runs to 16 residues. V was clipped by 6 bases and J by 0 bases, with 15 bases between them. The germline V gene encodes CDR1 MNHEY and CDR2 SMNVEV (reference sequence). CDR3 in amino acids: CASSLIATSSYNEQFF. The CDR3 nucleotides read TGTGCCAGCAGCCTAATAGCGACCAGCTCCTACAATGAGCAGTTCTTC.

A note on this clone: The CDR3 does not end in the conserved phenylalanine or tryptophan, so this is likely a read error. The V call is TRBV7-2, the J call TRBJ2-2; D remains ambiguous. The CDR3 is made up of 13 amino acids. CDR1 is SGHTA, CDR2 FQGNSA, per germline. This CDR3 reads CAISLRSRGELFS. CDR3 in DNA: TGTGCCATCAGCTTACGGAGTCGGGGGGAGCTGTTTTCT.

A few counts support this clone. This chain uses TRBV7-2 with TRBJ2-3; D uncertain. Between the trimmed V and J ends, which lost 5 bases and 5 bases, there was a span of 8 bases. The CDR3 has 12 amino acids. Germline-derived CDR1 and CDR2 are SGHTA and FQGNSA. The CDR3 region has the DNA TGTGCCAGCAGCGTAGTGGGAGATACGCAGTATTTT. Protein product: CASSVVGDTQYF.

This clone showed up many times. The V and J genes are TRBV6-5 and TRBJ2-7, with 8 bases lining up with TRBD2. This CDR3 region has 14 residues. The junction had 0 bases not matched to a gene; V was cut back by 2 bases and J by 0 bases. Per germline, CDR1 MNHEY and CDR2 SVGAGI. CDR3 in DNA: TGTGCCAGCAGTTACGGGACTAGCTCCTACGAGCAGTACTTC. As protein: CASSYGTSSYEQYF.

This clone turned up a few times. Here the CDR3 reads CASSMAFYGYTF. The CDR3 DNA reads TGTGCCAGTAGTATGGCGTTCTATGGCTACACCTTC. The chain employs TRBV19 and TRBJ1-2; D gene unclear. The germline gives CDR1 LNHDA, CDR2 SQIVND (reference sequence). V lost 3 bases, J lost 4 bases, and 6 bases lay in between. This CDR3 region has 12 residues.

This chain links TRBV5-4 with TRBJ2-3; possibly TRBD2 for D (6 bases). CDR3 length equals 14 residues. Germline values: CDR1 SGHNT, CDR2 YYREEE (reference sequence). V was trimmed by 4 bases and J by 2 bases, leaving 11 bases between them. The CDR3 DNA reads as TGTGCCAGCAGCCCGGGACTTAACACAGATACGCAGTATTTT. Translating it yields CASSPGLNTDTQYF.

Many counts were recorded for this clone. The sample has other DNA sequences that encode this CDR3 too. The genes are TRBV7-3 and TRBJ2-7; D is perhaps TRBD2 (6 bases). V gave up 10 bases and J gave up 0 bases, with 13 bases separating them. CDR1 is SGHTA, CDR2 FQGTGA, per germline. The CDR3 consists of 13 residues. The chain's CDR3 is CATLSGSSYEQYV. In nucleotides, the CDR3 is TGTGCCACCCTTAGCGGTAGCTCCTACGAGCAGTACGTC.

CDR3 nucleotide sequence: TGCGCCAGCAGCTTGGCCGAGGGTGGGCAGACGCCGTTCTTC. As protein: CASSLAEGGQTPFF. The rearrangement joins TRBV5-1 to TRBJ2-1, with a weak D call TRBD2 (5 bases). The V end was cut by 0 bases, the J end by 15 bases, with 19 bases between. CDR1 is SGHRS, CDR2 YFSETQ, per germline. The CDR3 is 14 residues long.